This entry describes one T cell receptor beta chain. The data were taken from a study of blood T cell repertoires in COVID-19. Study-wide context: From T cells, B-cell-depleted T cells, or PBMCs came the material, which was cDNA or gDNA.

CDR1 is MNHEY and CDR2 is SVGAGI in the germline V gene. V was clipped by 7 bases and J by 1 base, with 14 bases between them. The CDR3 length is 15 residues. Per the study methods: Quantification of nucleated cells was approximated via reference gene primer amplification. The table came from immunoSEQ multiplex PCR; TCRdb's copy has only in-frame clones and leaves some out. That table supplies the V and J calls and clone size; D and trimming were determined from the DNA. The sample includes approximately 170,000 clones, 86% of them seen just once. The receptor was derived from a woman in her seventies with acute or convalescent COVID-19. Sequenced input: peripheral blood. The chain employs TRBV6-5 and TRBJ1-5, with D perhaps TRBD1 (5 bases). CDR3 sequence: CASIYRQGSNQPQHF. CDR3 in DNA: TGTGCCAGCATTTATCGGCAGGGCAGCAATCAGCCCCAGCATTTT.